This TCR beta chain comes out of a study of shared clonotypes between healthy human individuals (TCRdb year 2020). For context, the study as a whole: The cohort included three men and a couple of women between 18 and 49 years of age. Per donor, leukapheresis produced somewhere between about 0.85 and 9.5 billion PBMCs. Different laboratories and diverse techniques were used to prepare libraries and sequence TCR repertoires, to increase sequencing depth and limit assay-specific biases. To estimate repertoire size and how much clonotypes are shared between individuals, the study performed deep sequencing of blood TCR repertoires from a few healthy adults. The paper's findings and limits, for the study overall: Sampling was restricted to blood, and TCR repertoires in tissues likely differ from the TCR repertoires found in blood. The small number of donors limited the genetic and exposure-history diversity represented. Based on pairwise subsampling, the degree of clonotype sharing among donors was expected to be affected by sequencing depth.

TCR CDR3 regions were amplified from genomic DNA by multiplex PCR using the deep immunoSEQ assay. Extracted genomic DNA from each cell subset was distributed evenly across all wells of several immunoSEQ 96-well plates, and each plate was treated as a replicate. Each replicate PCR for unsorted PBMC received 300 to 350 ng genomic DNA, equal to about 30,000 T cell genomes. Ten immunoSEQ deep assay plates were used to sequence the unsorted PBMC genomic DNA. Purified libraries were measured with a Qubit 3.0 fluorometer, size-checked on a Bioanalyzer 2100, and measured again with the KAPA Library Quantification kit. Every immunoSEQ 96-well plate was sequenced on a separate single-read 150-cycle Illumina NextSeq 550 flow cell. Per the authors' processing: Because the immunoSEQ output held only junctional sequences and lacked quality scores, the filtering could not match the filtering applied to full-length reads. Sequences were annotated with PyIR, a Python wrapper for IgBLAST v1.9, and V/J genes and CDR3 were assigned using IMGT germline references. Reads were filtered out if the reads had weak V/J assignments (E-value above 1e-6), no CDR3, stop codons, out-of-frame junctions, or ambiguous translated residues. V3J clonotypes were defined as sequences sharing an identical inferred V gene, J gene, and CDR3 amino acid sequence. To compute the percentage overlap between repertoires, the number of shared unique clonotypes was divided by the size of the smaller repertoire. RTK rarefaction, the Chao1 estimator, and Recon v2.1 estimates of unobserved clonotypes were used to assess repertoire richness. Entries here come from immuneACCESS through TCRdb and include only in-frame sequences with V and J called. Some clones fail to appear in such tables; in the studies checked, an unresolved V gene covers under half of the shortfall, and the cause of the remainder is unknown. From that table come the V and J calls and clone size; the DNA was used to work out D and trimming. The sample has about 530,000 clones on record, roughly 79% of them singletons. The top ten clonotypes cover approximately 12% of the sample.

As concerns this clone: The specificity of this receptor is unknown. Base qualities are missing; no much larger clone stands one base away.

The V end loses 4 bases and the J end loses 6 bases, and a stretch of 19 bases separates them. The CDR3 runs 16 residues from the cysteine to the phenylalanine. Of all the DNA, just the CDR3 is kept, 48 bases in frame from base 1. Looking up the germline V gene yields CDR1 MGHRA and CDR2 YSYEKL. The donors were healthy, HIV-negative adults who had no recently reported acute infections or vaccinations. Every donor was a Caucasian adult living in Nashville, Tennessee, USA. For unsorted samples, about 90 million PBMCs were counted, and genomic DNA was extracted using the QIAamp DNA Blood Mini kit. Blood was obtained by leukapheresis, after which PBMCs were separated by Ficoll-Histopaque density gradient centrifugation and cryopreserved in liquid nitrogen vapor phase.

The sample taken for sequencing was PBMCs. The clonotype comes from a woman between 35 and 50 years old in good health. Some clones in this sample may be carry-over from other donors' samples. The chain is made from TRBV4-1 and TRBJ1-5; too little of a D gene remains to name it. The DNA sequence follows: TGCGCCAGCAGCCGCCTGATTCTCTGGATCATTCAGCCCCAGCATTTT. This is translated as CASSRLILWIIQPQHF.